This passage covers 10 T cell receptor beta chains from one sample sequenced in a study of tumor-infiltrating lymphocytes in primary liver carcinoma. The tissue used was unsorted bulk material of about 19-30 mg. RNA and DNA were co-extracted from it with the AllPrep DNA/RNA mini kit. The input was approximately 500 ng total RNA; TCR beta cDNA was made from it with a constant-region primer. Researchers made the TCR beta libraries by running three nested multiplex PCR rounds with slightly modified ARM-PCR. Primers for the first two PCR rounds were TRBV1-TRBV30 forward primers and a C-beta reverse primer (about 9 cycles per round). MiXCR, run by TCRdb on the multiplex PCR reads, gives a single entry per CDR3 protein. The sample records about 99,000 distinct CDR3 sequences, over 55% being singletons. Sequences were obtained from liver tumor tissue from sampling region 5. Subset specified: tumor region T5, tumor centre. All receptors derive from a woman aged 55-75 years with primary liver carcinoma and hepatitis B virus infection.

This rearrangement joins TRBV7-9 to TRBJ2-1; D gene uncertain. Per germline, CDR1 SEHNR and CDR2 FQNEAQ (reference sequence). The length of the CDR3 is 16 residues. In DNA form, the CDR3 reads TGTGCAAGCTCCGAGTTGGGTCTAGTCCCCTACAATGAGCAGTTCTTC. Its translation is CASSELGLVPYNEQFF.

Regarding this clonotype: Mismatch with germline at one junction end may stem from a read error. The chain recombines TRBV29-1 with TRBJ2-3; D tentatively reads TRBD1 or TRBD2 (5 bases each). The CDR3 sequence is 12 residues long. Germline CDR1 and CDR2: SQVTM and ANQGSEA. CDR3 sequence: CSASGQGDTQYF. For the CDR3, the DNA is TGCAGCGCCTCGGGGCAGGGAGATACGCAATATTTT.

This clonotype was found a few times. V usage is TRBV7-9 and J usage is TRBJ2-5; 14 nucleotides match TRBD2. Germline V lookup: CDR1 SEHNR, CDR2 FQNEAQ (reference sequence). The CDR3 runs 23 residues. Trimming at V came to 2 bases and at J to 0 bases, leaving 20 bases not matched to a gene. The CDR3 sequence: CASSLRGGTGTSGRQNYQETQYF. The CDR3 DNA reads as TGTGCCAGCAGCTTAAGGGGCGGGACAGGGACTAGCGGGAGACAGAATTACCAAGAGACCCAGTACTTC.

A word on this clonotype: This may stem from a read error, because a much larger clone lies one nucleotide away. In DNA, the CDR3 is TGTGCCAGCAGCGGAGGGACTAGCGGGAGAGAGACCCACTACTTC. Encoded protein: CASSGGTSGRETHYF. V and J are TRBV6-1 and TRBJ2-5, with 14 nucleotides matching TRBD2. Germline assignment: CDR1 MNHNS and CDR2 SASEGT. The CDR3 spans 15 residues.

With respect to this clonotype: This may arise from a read error, as a much more abundant clone is one base away. The final CDR3 position lacks the conserved phenylalanine or tryptophan, pointing to a likely read error. The chain has TRBV5-1 and TRBJ1-1; D unresolved. The CDR3 loop spans 14 amino acids. The V end was cut by 4 bases, the J end by 0 bases, with 10 bases between. Germline CDR1 reads SGHRS; CDR2 reads YFSETQ. The CDR3 is CASSLIGVNTEAFY. The CDR3 coding sequence is TGCGCCAGCAGCCTCATCGGGGTGAACACTGAAGCTTTCTAT.

In the case of this clonotype: Germline is not matched at one junction end, which may reflect a read error. This sequence joins TRBV4-1 and TRBJ2-3; the D gene is possibly TRBD2 (5 bases). The CDR3 totals 14 residues. Germline V gene lookup returns CDR1 MGHRA and CDR2 YSYEKL. As DNA, the CDR3 is TGCGCCAGCGGCCATGCGGGTCAAAGGGATACGCAGTATTTT. Translation gives CASGHAGQRDTQYF.

This clonotype was observed at least ten times. The genes are TRBV6-1 and TRBJ1-2; the D is unclear. In germline, CDR1 is MNHNS, CDR2 SASEGT. The CDR3 spans 13 residues. CDR3 sequence: CLAARDGSYGYTF. The CDR3 region has the DNA TGTCTCGCTGCACGTGACGGGAGCTATGGCTACACCTTC.

As concerns this clonotype: A single base separates this from a much larger clone, so it may be a read error. V is TRBV5-4 and J is TRBJ2-7; D remains unclear. CDR1 is SGHNT and CDR2 is YYREEE in the germline V gene (reference sequence). The CDR3 extends over 14 amino acids. This CDR3 reads CAGSPGSLGYEQYF. CDR3 DNA sequence: TGTGCCGGCAGCCCCGGGTCCCTCGGATACGAGCAGTACTTC.

This clonotype was counted only a few times. This clone may be a read error of a much larger clone one base away. The rearrangement links TRBV12-3 or TRBV12-4 to TRBJ2-2, with 8 nucleotides matching TRBD1. This CDR3 is 13 amino acids long. The CDR3 nucleotides are TGTGTCAGTCAGACAGGGGCAGGCGGGGAGCTGTTTTTT. It yields the protein CVSQTGAGGELFF.

This clonotype was detected only once. Lacking the conserved final phenylalanine or tryptophan, this CDR3 likely reflects a read error. The V gene is TRBV6-5, the J gene TRBJ1-2; D perhaps matches TRBD1 (6 bases). The germline V gene has CDR1 MNHEY and CDR2 SVGAGI. The CDR3 is 15 residues long. This CDR3 reads CARSFGQIGDYGYTS. As DNA, the CDR3 is TGTGCCAGGAGTTTCGGACAGATTGGGGACTATGGCTACACCTCC.